The next 32 T cell receptor beta chains were all read from a single sample in a study of blood T cell repertoires in COVID-19. Sequencing was performed with immunoSEQ multiplex PCR; in TCRdb, only in-frame clones are kept and a portion is missing. The data contain around 86,000 clones, around 86% of them singletons. Sequencing was carried out using peripheral blood. These receptor sequences come from an elderly woman with acute or convalescent COVID-19.

The V and J genes are TRBV2 and TRBJ2-7, with no clear D. The CDR3 extends over 12 amino acids. Per the germline V gene, CDR1 is SNHLY and CDR2 is FYNNEI. V shed 7 bases and J shed 1 base, with 8 bases lying between them. In nucleotides, the CDR3 is TGTGCCAGCACTCTCAGGTCCTACGAGCAGTACTTC. Translation gives CASTLRSYEQYF.

There are a few counts of this clone. The genes are TRBV4-3 and TRBJ2-2; 11 bases are a match to TRBD1. With 1 base clipped from V and 4 bases from J, the junction kept 5 bases outside the gene matches. CDR3 length equals 17 residues. CDR1 and CDR2 from the germline V gene are LGHNA and YSLEER. CDR3 coding DNA: TGCGCCAGCAGCCAAGCCACCGGGACAGGGGGCACCGGGGAGCTGTTTTTT. Translating gives CASSQATGTGGTGELFF.

The genes are TRBV30 and TRBJ1-3, with unresolved D. The CDR3 is 12 amino acids. CDR1 GTSNPN and CDR2 SVGIG come from the germline V gene (reference sequence). V was cut by 1 base and J by 4 bases, with 5 bases left in between. CDR3 DNA: TGTGCCTGGAGTGAACAAGGAAACACCATATATTTT. It is translated as CAWSEQGNTIYF.

This clone has only a few counts. The rearrangement uses TRBV10-3 and TRBJ2-1; 7 positions agree with TRBD2. Germline CDR1 ENHRY, CDR2 SYGVKD. The CDR3 runs to 14 residues. Unmatched junction bases numbered 8, after V lost 7 bases and J lost 5 bases. CDR3: CAIKGGAYNNEQFF. CDR3 DNA sequence: TGTGCCATCAAGGGAGGGGCCTATAACAATGAGCAGTTCTTC.

The chain has TRBV5-6 and TRBJ1-2, with TRBD1 matching 7 bases. The CDR3 totals 14 residues. In germline, CDR1 is SGHDT, CDR2 YYEEEE. Trimming cost V 5 bases and J 3 bases; bases outside gene matches: 7. This chain's CDR3 is CASRRRGRDYGYTF. For the CDR3, the DNA is TGTGCCAGCAGACGGAGGGGGCGCGACTATGGCTACACCTTC.

The chain has TRBV7-6 and TRBJ1-1, with 8 bases matching TRBD1. V was clipped by 5 bases and J by 0 bases; unmatched bases: 5. There are 15 residues in the CDR3. The germline V gene encodes CDR1 SGHVS and CDR2 FNYEAQ. CDR3 region: CASSPRTGLNTEAFF. The CDR3 DNA reads as TGTGCCAGCAGCCCGAGGACAGGGTTGAACACTGAAGCTTTCTTT.

This clone was recorded only once. The chain recombines TRBV5-6 with TRBJ2-3; 12 nucleotides match TRBD2. V gave up 3 bases and J gave up 4 bases; unmatched junction bases: 6. This CDR3 contains 16 residues. Germline lookup yields CDR1 SGHDT and CDR2 YYEEEE. This CDR3 is CASSSLLAGGADTQYF. The CDR3 coding sequence is TGTGCCAGCAGCTCCCTACTAGCGGGAGGCGCAGATACGCAGTATTTT. The variable domain in full, completed from reference TRBV5-6 and TRBJ2-3, reads DAGVTQSPTHLIKTRGQQVTLRCSPKSGHDTVSWYQQALGQGPQFIFQYYEEEERQRGNFPDRFSGHQFPNYSSELNVNALLLGDSALYLCASSSLLAGGADTQYFGPGTRLTVL.

This clone was seen once. The V call is TRBV29-1, the J call TRBJ2-1; 8 nucleotides agree with TRBD2. Trimming at V came to 0 bases and at J to 9 bases, leaving 7 bases not matched to a gene. Germline assignment: CDR1 SQVTM and CDR2 ANQGSEA. The CDR3 loop spans 14 amino acids. The chain's CDR3 is CSVEDMGLGGEQFF. DNA for the CDR3: TGCAGCGTTGAAGATATGGGACTAGGTGGTGAGCAGTTCTTC.

V usage is TRBV2 and J usage is TRBJ2-1; 9 bases are a match to TRBD2. The trim removed 3 bases at V and 12 bases at J, leaving 9 bases unmatched. CDR1 and CDR2 from the germline V gene are SNHLY and FYNNEI. The CDR3 loop spans 14 amino acids. CDR3 coding DNA: TGTGCCAGCAGTGAGGGGACTAGCTCGACGCGGCAGTTCTTC. This translates into CASSEGTSSTRQFF.

The rearrangement links TRBV10-3 to TRBJ1-4; TRBD1 might be the D (5 bases). CDR3 size: 15 residues. V lost 3 bases, J lost 4 bases, and 12 bases lay in between. Germline loops: CDR1 ENHRY, CDR2 SYGVKD. The CDR3 reads CAISDWGGINEKLFF. CDR3 coding DNA: TGTGCCATCAGTGATTGGGGGGGGATTAATGAAAAACTGTTTTTT.

This chain links TRBV7-2 with TRBJ1-1; D gene unclear. Germline CDR1 reads SGHTA; CDR2 reads FQGNSA. There are 14 residues in the CDR3. Trimming shortened V by 4 bases and J by 3 bases, and 12 bases separated the two germline ends. The CDR3 DNA follows: TGTGCCAGCAGCTCGGACGGAGGCCACACTGAAGCTTTCTTT. Protein: CASSSDGGHTEAFF.

V is TRBV24-1 and J is TRBJ1-4; D is perhaps TRBD1 (5 bases). Trimming stripped 3 bases from V and 0 bases from J, with 16 bases between. CDR1 is KGHDR and CDR2 is SFDVKD in the germline V gene. This CDR3 comprises 18 residues. The DNA for the CDR3 is TGTGCCACCAGTGATGATGATGCACAGGATGCAACTAATGAAAAACTGTTTTTT. This gives the protein CATSDDDAQDATNEKLFF.

The chain employs TRBV19 and TRBJ2-6; no firm D call. Trimming took 4 bases from V and 2 from J, leaving 6 bases between them. Per germline, CDR1 LNHDA and CDR2 SQIVND (reference sequence). This CDR3 has 14 amino acids. Written as DNA, the CDR3 is TGTGCCAGTAGTAGGGCTGCTGGGGCCAACGTCCTGACTTTC. It codes for CASSRAAGANVLTF.

The genes are TRBV7-4 and TRBJ1-6; D may be TRBD1 (5 bases). V lost 3 bases and J 5 bases, leaving 8 bases between the germline ends. This CDR3 is 14 amino acids long. Germline lookup yields CDR1 SGHVT and CDR2 SQSDAQ. The CDR3 spells CASSFRQHNSPLHF. DNA for the CDR3: TGTGCCAGCAGCTTCAGACAGCATAATTCACCCCTCCACTTT.

This clone is a singleton in its sample. J is TRBJ1-1 and V is TRBV9; TRBD1 matches 9 bases. After removal of 3 bases from V and 3 bases from J, the junction contained 3 bases not matched to a gene. CDR1 is SGDLS, CDR2 YYNGEE, per germline. The CDR3 runs to 14 residues. This chain's CDR3 is CASSGTGDDTEAFF. CDR3 coding DNA: TGTGCCAGCAGCGGGACAGGGGATGACACTGAAGCTTTCTTT.

V usage is TRBV7-8 and J usage is TRBJ2-7; D perhaps matches TRBD1 (6 bases). Per germline, CDR1 SGHVS and CDR2 FQNEAQ. Trimming shortened V by 2 bases and J by 0 bases, and 11 bases separated the two germline ends. This CDR3 spans 15 amino acids. CDR3 sequence reads: CASSLPTGRSYEQYF. In nucleotides, the CDR3 is TGTGCCAGCAGCTTACCGACAGGCCGCTCCTACGAGCAGTACTTC.

This chain uses TRBV3-1 (or the pseudogene TRBV3-2) with TRBJ2-7; 10 bases agree with TRBD2. The J segment lost 4 bases and the V segment lost 2 bases, leaving 5 bases of the junction unmatched. CDR1 LGHDT and CDR2 YNNKEL come from the germline V gene (reference sequence). The CDR3 is 15 amino acids. The CDR3 protein is CASSQRTSGQYEQYF. The CDR3 DNA sequence: TGTGCCAGCAGCCAACGGACTAGCGGACAATACGAGCAGTACTTC.

The V call is TRBV15, the J call TRBJ1-6; no reliable D call. The germline gives CDR1 LNHNV, CDR2 YYDKDF (reference sequence). The V gene lost 1 base and the J gene lost 7 bases, with 8 bases spanning the gap. The CDR3 extends over 14 amino acids. The CDR3 DNA is TGTGCCACCAGCAGAGTGGCGGGAAATTCACCCCTCCACTTT. This translates into CATSRVAGNSPLHF.

This rearrangement joins TRBV5-6 to TRBJ1-1; no clear D gene. The CDR3 covers 12 residues. Per the germline V gene, CDR1 is SGHDT and CDR2 is YYEEEE. V was pared by 2 bases and J by 3 bases, with 5 bases between. CDR3 sequence reads: CASSFTYTEAFF. CDR3 DNA sequence: TGTGCCAGCAGCTTCACTTACACTGAAGCTTTCTTT.

Comment on this clone: Other DNA sequences in this sample translate to the same CDR3. V usage is TRBV11-3 and J usage is TRBJ2-2; 7 positions agree with TRBD2. Germline CDR1 is SGHNT and CDR2 is YENEEA. V lost 3 bases, J lost 3 bases, and 1 base stayed unmatched. The CDR3 loop spans 14 amino acids. CDR3 region: CASSLGGDTGELFF. The CDR3 DNA reads as TGTGCCAGCAGCTTGGGAGGGGACACCGGGGAGCTGTTTTTT.

V is TRBV15 and J is TRBJ2-3, with no clear D. This CDR3 is 14 amino acids long. The ends were cut back, 9 bases at V and 4 bases at J, with 17 bases in the middle. Germline V lookup: CDR1 LNHNV, CDR2 YYDKDF (reference sequence). The CDR3 region has the DNA TGTGCCACAAGTCAAAGAAGGAGTTCAGATACGCAGTATTTT. It is translated as CATSQRRSSDTQYF.

The chain links TRBV27 to TRBJ2-3; D is possibly TRBD1 (6 bases). CDR1 MNHEY and CDR2 SMNVEV come from the germline V gene (reference sequence). The CDR3 totals 14 residues. The V and J ends lost 2 bases and 4 bases respectively, with 10 bases between them. The CDR3 DNA is TGTGCCAGCAGTTTAGAACAGGGTTCAGATACGCAGTATTTT. It translates to CASSLEQGSDTQYF.

The chain has TRBV7-2 and TRBJ2-1; 13 nucleotides match TRBD2. V was pared by 9 bases and J by 7 bases, with 9 bases of the junction left unmatched. This CDR3 spans 15 amino acids. Germline V gene data show CDR1 as SGHTA and CDR2 as FQGNSA. CDR3 nucleotides: TGTGCCAGATGCGGGACTAGCGGGGTTTGTAATGAGCAGTTCTTC. As protein: CARCGTSGVCNEQFF.

J is TRBJ2-1 and V is TRBV7-2; 7 bases align to TRBD1. Germline-derived CDR1 and CDR2 are SGHTA and FQGNSA. The CDR3 consists of 14 residues. V was pared by 7 bases and J by 7 bases, with 10 bases of the junction left unmatched. The CDR3 loop is CASTLTGIINEQFF. The CDR3 nucleotides are TGTGCCAGCACCCTGACAGGGATCATAAATGAGCAGTTCTTC.

This sequence joins TRBV6-5 and TRBJ2-1; 8 bases are shared with TRBD1. V dropped 8 bases and J dropped 4; count of bases not matched to a gene: 4. The CDR3 covers 13 residues. Germline CDR1 and CDR2: MNHEY and SVGAGI. As DNA, the CDR3 is TGTGCCAGCGGGAGACAGGGGTACAATGAGCAGTTCTTC. Encoded protein: CASGRQGYNEQFF.

This chain uses TRBV19 with TRBJ2-7, with a weak D call TRBD1 (6 bases). The germline V gene has CDR1 LNHDA and CDR2 SQIVND (reference sequence). This CDR3 has 17 residues. Trimming took 6 bases from V and 6 from J, leaving 27 bases between them. Here the CDR3 DNA reads TGTGCCAGTAGCCCCTCACGGGCAGGGGCGAATAGATTCGAGCAGTACTTC. It specifies CASSPSRAGANRFEQYF.

CDR3 protein: CASSRGQESNQPQHF. The CDR3 region has the DNA TGTGCCAGCTCACGCGGACAGGAAAGCAATCAGCCCCAGCATTTT. This chain links TRBV18 with TRBJ1-5; 7 nucleotides align to TRBD1. The V and J ends lost 4 bases and 1 base, in that order; junction bases with no gene match: 4. CDR1 KGHSH and CDR2 LQKENI come from the germline V gene. The CDR3 length is 15 residues.

This chain connects TRBV7-2 to TRBJ1-2; 11 bases match TRBD1. In germline, CDR1 is SGHTA, CDR2 FQGNSA. J was trimmed by 7 bases and V by 3 bases; bases with no gene match: 4. This CDR3 comprises 14 residues. CDR3 DNA sequence: TGTGCCAGCAGCTTGGACAGGGGGCGCGGTGGCTACACCTTC. Amino acids: CASSLDRGRGGYTF.

The chain uses TRBV7-2 and TRBJ1-1; TRBD1 matches at 9 bases. Germline assignment: CDR1 SGHTA and CDR2 FQGNSA. V was clipped by 5 bases and J by 5 bases; unmatched bases: 9. CDR3 length: 15 amino acids. As DNA, the CDR3 is TGTGCCAGCAGCCCCCGACAGGGGGGGAGGACTGAAGCTTTCTTT. The encoded protein is CASSPRQGGRTEAFF.

The chain employs TRBV7-9 and TRBJ2-7; 8 bases are a match to TRBD2. CDR1 and CDR2 from the germline V gene are SEHNR and FQNEAQ (reference sequence). V shed 7 bases and J 0 bases; nucleotides not matched to a gene: 5. This CDR3 has 14 residues. In DNA, the CDR3 is TGTGCCAGCAAACCGACTAGCGACTCCTACGAGCAGTACTTC. It yields the protein CASKPTSDSYEQYF.

There are a few counts of this clone. This chain connects TRBV5-1 to TRBJ2-2, with a possible D match to TRBD1 (6 bases). Germline V gives CDR1 SGHRS, CDR2 YFSETQ. This CDR3 has 18 amino acids. V was trimmed by 0 bases and J by 6 bases, leaving 21 bases between them. The CDR3 nucleotides are TGCGCCAGCAGCTTGGACAATCCCCGTATCAGGGGCCCCGGGGAGCTGTTTTTT. Protein sequence: CASSLDNPRIRGPGELFF.

This clone has only one observation. V is TRBV18 and J is TRBJ2-1; 11 nucleotides line up with TRBD1. The CDR3 is 15 residues long. The germline V gene has CDR1 KGHSH and CDR2 LQKENI. Trimming cost V 4 bases and J 8 bases; bases outside gene matches: 7. The CDR3 reads CASSRLGQGVYEQFF. CDR3 DNA: TGTGCCAGCTCACGCTTGGGACAGGGGGTATATGAGCAGTTCTTC.